These 12 T cell receptor beta chains were all obtained from the same sample, sequenced in a study of identical twins. TCRdb analysed the 5' RACE reads with MiXCR anew, one entry per CDR3 protein. The sample lists 350,000 or so distinct CDR3 sequences; roughly 10% were seen once. Sequencing was carried out using naive T cells sorted from blood. The receptors originated from a woman aged 45-60 years in good health.

This clonotype has at least ten counts. The chain employs TRBV12-3 or TRBV12-4 and TRBJ2-2, with D perhaps TRBD2 (6 bases). V was trimmed by 6 bases and J by 3 bases, leaving 11 bases between them. The CDR3 has 14 amino acids. The CDR3 DNA sequence: TGTGCCAGCAGACGGGACTCACACACCGGGGAGCTGTTTTTT. This gives the protein CASRRDSHTGELFF.

The table lists this clonotype with many counts. V is TRBV29-1 and J is TRBJ2-2; weak D call: TRBD1 (6 bases). The CDR3 sequence is 14 residues long. Trimming cost V 5 bases and J 2 bases, with 12 bases left between them. From germline, CDR1 is SQVTM and CDR2 ANQGSEA. The CDR3 sequence: CSVSGTPNTGELFF. DNA of the CDR3: TGCAGCGTTTCCGGGACACCAAACACCGGGGAGCTGTTTTTT.

This clonotype was recorded many times. The chain has TRBV5-1 and TRBJ2-5; D gene unclear. The ends were cut back, 0 bases at V and 5 bases at J, with 8 bases in the middle. Germline V CDR1 and CDR2: SGHRS, YFSETQ. The CDR3 has 13 amino acids. CDR3 coding DNA: TGCGCCAGCAGCTTGGGATATTTTGAGACCCAGTACTTC. Translated, it gives CASSLGYFETQYF.

This chain joins TRBV5-1 and TRBJ1-6; possible D gene TRBD1, 5 bases. Per the germline V gene, CDR1 is SGHRS and CDR2 is YFSETQ. This CDR3 has 15 amino acids. Trimming removed 0 bases from V and 5 bases from J, with 9 bases in between. DNA for the CDR3: TGCGCCAGCAGCTTGGTTGGGGACGATAATTCACCCCTCCACTTT. Its protein is CASSLVGDDNSPLHF.

This clonotype was counted a few times. The chain carries TRBV4-1 and TRBJ1-4; 8 bases fit TRBD1. Per the germline V gene, CDR1 is MGHRA and CDR2 is YSYEKL. J lost 5 bases, V lost 1 base, and 12 bases had no gene match. The CDR3 consists of 18 residues. CDR3 sequence: CASSQGTGPKGINEKLFF. DNA of the CDR3: TGCGCCAGCAGCCAAGGGACAGGGCCCAAGGGTATAAATGAAAAACTGTTTTTT.

This clonotype has more than one count but fewer than ten. The V and J genes are TRBV5-1 and TRBJ2-5; 9 bases are shared with TRBD1. Germline-derived CDR1 and CDR2 are SGHRS and YFSETQ. V dropped 4 bases and J dropped 6; count of bases not matched to a gene: 7. The CDR3 has 14 amino acids. CDR3 region: CASSARQGGQTQYF. DNA for the CDR3: TGCGCCAGCAGCGCCAGACAGGGGGGACAGACCCAGTACTTC.

This chain links TRBV24-1 with TRBJ2-2; 7 positions agree with TRBD2. Per the germline V gene, CDR1 is KGHDR and CDR2 is SFDVKD. This CDR3 spans 16 amino acids. J gave up 1 base and V 5 bases, and 6 bases lay outside the gene matches. The CDR3 DNA reads TGTGCCACCAGTGGAGTAGCGGGTCTGAACACCGGGGAGCTGTTTTTT. Translating it yields CATSGVAGLNTGELFF.

There are a few counts of this clonotype. The V and J genes are TRBV27 and TRBJ2-1; D is perhaps TRBD2 (6 bases). This CDR3 comprises 15 residues. V was cut by 2 bases and J by 5 bases, with 13 bases left in between. In germline, CDR1 is MNHEY, CDR2 SMNVEV (reference sequence). Here the CDR3 reads CASSLRLAPNNEQFF. For the CDR3, the DNA is TGTGCCAGCAGTTTACGCCTAGCGCCCAACAATGAGCAGTTCTTC.

This clonotype has a count of ten or more. J is TRBJ2-7 and V is TRBV5-1, with 13 positions matching TRBD2. Per germline, CDR1 SGHRS and CDR2 YFSETQ. Losses at the gene ends were 2 bases for V and 2 bases for J; bases not matched to a gene: 1. This CDR3 comprises 15 residues. The CDR3 nucleotides read TGCGCCAGCAGCTTCGGGACTAGCGGGACCTACGAGCAGTACTTC. Its protein product is CASSFGTSGTYEQYF.

This clonotype occurred a few times. The genes are TRBV6-1 and TRBJ1-1, with TRBD1 identical over 7 bases. Germline CDR1 and CDR2: MNHNS and SASEGT. CDR3 length: 16 amino acids. V lost 6 bases, J lost 3 bases, and 13 bases stayed unmatched. CDR3 nucleotide sequence: TGTGCCAGCAGGGAGACAGGGCGCTTGGTTTACACTGAAGCTTTCTTT. Translation gives CASRETGRLVYTEAFF.

This clonotype was recorded many times. The rearrangement joins TRBV4-1 to TRBJ2-3; a weak D match, TRBD2 (5 bases). Trimming shortened V by 1 base and J by 1 base, and 12 bases separated the two germline ends. Germline V gene lookup returns CDR1 MGHRA and CDR2 YSYEKL. The CDR3 is made up of 16 amino acids. CDR3 region: CASSQVPTGGTDTQYF. CDR3 nucleotides: TGCGCCAGCAGCCAAGTTCCTACCGGGGGCACAGATACGCAGTATTTT.

A few counts support this clonotype. The rearrangement uses TRBV6-2 or TRBV6-3 and TRBJ1-5, with D maybe TRBD1 (5 bases). The germline V gene has CDR1 MNHEY and CDR2 SVGEGT. V was pared by 10 bases and J by 1 base, with 14 bases between. The CDR3 is 14 amino acids. CDR3 sequence reads: CATRDVRSNQPQHF. The CDR3 DNA is TGTGCCACCAGGGACGTTAGGAGCAATCAGCCCCAGCATTTT.